The clone carrying this T cell receptor (beta chain) turned up a few times. Its target is unknown. A sample-barcoded 5' primer and a J-beta primer mix were used in a second PCR of about 6 to 11 cycles. MiXCR was run by TCRdb on the 5' RACE reads, yielding one entry per CDR3 protein. The table records about 800,000 distinct CDR3 sequences, 20% to 25% of them present only once. The sample originates from a study of blood T cells in healthy people across ages. This CDR3 is 14 amino acids long. Between the trimmed V and J ends, which lost 4 bases and 2 bases, there was a span of 11 bases. Germline V CDR1 and CDR2: SGHRS, YFSETQ. Overall study findings and caveats: Higher diversity, along with more naive CD4+ cells, distinguished long-lived donors from aged donors.

The same data also contributed to another study, on T cells of mothers and their children. That study adds: Reads recorded for TCR beta CDR3 numbered over 10 million per mother and roughly 3 million per child.

The source of this sequence is a boy aged 5 to 17 in good health. The sample comprised blood. V gene TRBV5-1 combines with J gene TRBJ2-3; D unclear. The CDR3 spells CASSNGQSTDTQYF. In DNA, the CDR3 is TGCGCCAGCAGCAACGGGCAGTCCACAGATACGCAGTATTTT.